This TCR beta chain was sequenced for a study of blood T cell repertoires in COVID-19. About the study: The United States, Italy and Spain supplied acute and convalescent COVID-19 samples. T cells, B-cell-depleted T cells, or PBMCs provided the cDNA or gDNA that served as material.

The CDR3 length is 13 residues. Germline V CDR1 and CDR2: WNHNN, SYGVQD (reference sequence). V was clipped by 6 bases and J by 6 bases, with 11 bases between them. In the study's own analysis: Amplification from reference gene primers served as the basis for estimated nucleated cell counts. Measured with immunoSEQ multiplex PCR; TCRdb has only the in-frame clones, and not every one. V and J calls and clone size follow that table, whereas D and trimming were derived from the DNA. The table lists 450,000 to 500,000 clones, approximately 85% of them singletons. Material: peripheral blood. The V call is TRBV10-1, the J call TRBJ2-2; D remains unclear. This sequence originates from a human donor in a cohort sampled during active COVID-19. As DNA, the CDR3 is TGCGCCAGCAGCTCCTGGGCCGCCGGGGAGCTGTTTTTT. It translates to CASSSWAAGELFF.